This T cell receptor beta chain was obtained from a study of blood T cell repertoires in COVID-19. As for the study in general: The cDNA or gDNA used as material had been derived from T cells, B-cell-depleted T cells, or PBMCs.

Produced via immunoSEQ multiplex PCR; TCRdb's table is partial and in-frame only. Among about 180,000 clones listed, less than 90% were seen once. The source is a woman in her seventies with COVID-19, enrolled during active disease. The sequenced sample was peripheral blood.

CDR3 sequence reads: CASSRTSGRTQYF. Here the CDR3 DNA reads TGTGCCAGCAGTAGGACTAGCGGGCGTACGCAGTATTTT. This chain connects TRBV6-5 to TRBJ2-3; 11 bases are shared with TRBD2. The germline CDR1 and CDR2 sequences are MNHEY and SVGAGI. With 5 bases clipped from V and 8 bases from J, the junction kept 3 bases outside the gene matches. The CDR3 extends over 13 amino acids.